What follows are 32 T cell receptor beta chains derived from one specimen sequenced in a study of CD8 T cells in Susac syndrome. It was with random hexamers that 0.5 to 1 ug RNA was reverse transcribed. Using its own MiXCR run on the immunoSEQ multiplex PCR reads, TCRdb lists one record per CDR3 protein. Of around 160,000 distinct CDR3 sequences listed, around 93% are singletons. Sequencing input: CD4+ T cells from PBMCs. The receptor set was obtained from a human donor in good health.

V and J are TRBV2 and TRBJ2-5; D unclear. The CDR3 sequence is 13 residues long. Germline CDR1 reads SNHLY; CDR2 reads FYNNEI. V shed 6 bases and J shed 5 bases, with 13 bases lying between them. The CDR3 reads CASRNPIGETQYF. CDR3 in DNA: TGTGCCAGCAGGAACCCGATTGGGGAGACCCAGTACTTC.

The chain combines TRBV29-1 with TRBJ1-2; 7 bases map to TRBD1. In germline, CDR1 is SQVTM, CDR2 ANQGSEA. V shed 6 bases and J 5 bases; nucleotides not matched to a gene: 3. This CDR3 comprises 11 residues. This CDR3 reads CSVLQGYGYTF. CDR3 DNA: TGCAGCGTCCTACAGGGGTATGGCTACACCTTC. The complete variable domain, with remaining parts taken from reference TRBV29-1 and TRBJ1-2, reads SAVISQKPSRDICQRGTSLTIQCQVDSQVTMMFWYRQQPGQSLTLIATANQGSEATYESGFVIDKFPISRPNLTFSTLTVSNMSPEDSSIYLCSVLQGYGYTFGSGTRLTVV.

The chain has TRBV13 and TRBJ1-6, with D possibly TRBD1 on 5 matching bases. The ends were cut back, 0 bases at V and 5 bases at J, with 8 bases in the middle. This CDR3 has 15 residues. Germline assignment: CDR1 PRHDT and CDR2 FYEKMQ (reference sequence). For the CDR3, the DNA is TGTGCCAGCAGCTTAGGCAGCAGGGATAATTCACCCCTCCACTTT. Encoded protein: CASSLGSRDNSPLHF.

The gene calls are TRBV20-1 and TRBJ1-2, with 8 nucleotides matching TRBD1. This CDR3 region has 13 residues. Trimming at V came to 4 bases and at J to 7 bases, leaving 8 bases not matched to a gene. The germline V gene encodes CDR1 DFQATT and CDR2 SNEGSKA (reference sequence). Written as DNA, the CDR3 is TGCAGTGCTACTACAGGGGGTGTCACTGGCTACACCTTC. Protein: CSATTGGVTGYTF.

The chain's CDR3 is CASSFEGARWNEQFF. In nucleotides, the CDR3 is TGTGCCAGCTCATTCGAGGGGGCTCGGTGGAATGAGCAGTTCTTC. The chain is built from TRBV18 and TRBJ2-1, with 7 bases fitting TRBD1. Germline values: CDR1 KGHSH, CDR2 LQKENI. The CDR3 has 15 residues. The ends lost 5 bases at V and 7 bases at J; junction bases unmatched: 11.

This chain uses TRBV20-1 with TRBJ2-7; D remains ambiguous. Germline-derived CDR1 and CDR2 are DFQATT and SNEGSKA (reference sequence). Trimming left V 6 bases short and J 2 bases short, with 11 bases between. The CDR3 loop spans 12 amino acids. CDR3 sequence reads: CSASDGTYEQYF. The CDR3 DNA reads TGCAGTGCCTCGGACGGAACCTACGAGCAGTACTTC.

V and J are TRBV9 and TRBJ1-1; the D is unclear. The germline V gene encodes CDR1 SGDLS and CDR2 YYNGEE. The CDR3 has 14 residues. V lost 1 base and J 4 bases, leaving 11 bases between the germline ends. The CDR3 region has the DNA TGTGCCAGCAGCGTATCCAACGGCGTCACTGAAGCTTTCTTT. This translates into CASSVSNGVTEAFF.

The rearrangement joins TRBV20-1 to TRBJ1-2, with D hard to call. This CDR3 comprises 14 residues. Trimming left V 6 bases short and J 8 bases short, with 22 bases between. Per the germline V gene, CDR1 is DFQATT and CDR2 is SNEGSKA (reference sequence). DNA of the CDR3: TGCAGTGCGTTTCCGGGCCCAGCAGTGAAGGGCTACACCTTC. Encoded protein: CSAFPGPAVKGYTF.

V and J are TRBV29-1 and TRBJ2-2, with 7 nucleotides matching TRBD2. Germline V CDR1 and CDR2: SQVTM, ANQGSEA. V lost 7 bases and J lost 4; bases outside the gene matches: 0. This CDR3 comprises 11 residues. CDR3 sequence (DNA): TGCAGCGGGGGGGGCACCGGGGAGCTGTTTTTT. Encoded protein: CSGGGTGELFF.

The chain is built from TRBV5-1 and TRBJ2-4; 8 nucleotides align to TRBD2. Per germline, CDR1 SGHRS and CDR2 YFSETQ. This CDR3 is 15 amino acids long. The junction had 0 bases not matched to a gene; V was cut back by 0 bases and J by 1 base. In DNA, the CDR3 is TGCGCCAGCAGCTTGGGCGGGGGGGCCAAAAACATTCAGTACTTC. Protein product: CASSLGGGAKNIQYF.

J is TRBJ2-1 and V is TRBV5-5, with 10 bases aligning to TRBD2. This CDR3 is 13 amino acids long. From germline, CDR1 is SGHKS and CDR2 YYEKEE (reference sequence). The V segment lost 10 bases and the J segment 3 bases; nucleotides outside the gene matches: 4. Written as DNA, the CDR3 is TGTGCCGGGAGCGGGGGGGGCTACAATGAGCAGTTCTTC. It specifies CAGSGGGYNEQFF.

The rearrangement uses TRBV7-9 and TRBJ1-5, with D hard to call. The CDR3 extends over 12 amino acids. Germline CDR1 and CDR2: SEHNR and FQNEAQ (reference sequence). The V end lost 1 base, the J end lost 5 bases, and 3 bases lay between the germline ends. CDR3 DNA sequence: TGTGCCAGCAGCTTAGACTATCAGCCCCAGCATTTT. It yields the protein CASSLDYQPQHF. Complete variable domain (other parts from reference TRBV7-9 and TRBJ1-5): DTGVSQNPRHKITKRGQNVTFRCDPISEHNRLYWYRQTLGQGPEFLTYFQNEAQLEKSRLLSDRFSAERPKGSFSTLEIQRTEQGDSAMYLCASSLDYQPQHFGDGTRLSIL.

The chain has TRBV12-3 or TRBV12-4 and TRBJ2-7, with D hard to call. Between the trimmed V and J ends, which lost 4 bases and 0 bases, there was a span of 7 bases. The CDR3 totals 13 residues. This CDR3 is CASSSAVSYEQYF. DNA of the CDR3: TGTGCCAGCAGTTCCGCAGTCTCCTACGAGCAGTACTTC.

The V gene is TRBV19, the J gene TRBJ2-1; a weak D match, TRBD1 (5 bases). CDR1 and CDR2 from the germline V gene are LNHDA and SQIVND (reference sequence). This CDR3 has 13 residues. V was shortened by 0 bases and J by 7 bases, with 7 bases between the two germline ends. CDR3 protein: CASSIDRENEQFF. DNA of the CDR3: TGTGCCAGTAGTATAGACAGGGAAAATGAGCAGTTCTTC.

The rearrangement joins TRBV5-1 to TRBJ2-7, with 8 bases aligning to TRBD2. Germline lookup yields CDR1 SGHRS and CDR2 YFSETQ. The CDR3 totals 14 residues. The J segment lost 4 bases and the V segment lost 0 bases, leaving 3 bases of the junction unmatched. CDR3 loop: CASSLVGGEYEQYF. The CDR3 coding sequence is TGCGCCAGCAGCTTGGTCGGGGGGGAATACGAGCAGTACTTC.

This chain connects TRBV3-1 to TRBJ1-1, with 10 bases that match TRBD1. The V gene end was trimmed by 4 bases and the J gene end by 6 bases; junction bases not matched to a gene: 5. CDR1 and CDR2 from the germline V gene are LGHDT and YNNKEL (reference sequence). CDR3 length: 14 residues. CDR3 sequence reads: CASSLFDRGPEAFF. In DNA, the CDR3 is TGTGCCAGCAGCCTATTCGACAGGGGGCCTGAAGCTTTCTTT.

V gene TRBV10-3 combines with J gene TRBJ1-2, with TRBD1 as a possible D gene (5 bases). The V and J ends lost 7 bases and 1 base respectively, with 10 bases between them. Germline CDR1 and CDR2: ENHRY and SYGVKD. The CDR3 is 13 amino acids. CDR3 in DNA: TGTGCCATCACTCCGGGACGTAACTATGGCTACACCTTC. This translates into CAITPGRNYGYTF.

The chain couples TRBV6-6 to TRBJ1-2; D call uncertain. Germline V CDR1 and CDR2: MNHNY, SVGAGI (reference sequence). This CDR3 has 11 amino acids. The V gene lost 6 bases and the J gene lost 7 bases, with 9 bases spanning the gap. The CDR3 DNA reads TGTGCCAGCAGCCGCGACGGTGGCTACACCTTC. Amino acids: CASSRDGGYTF.

The gene calls are TRBV10-3 and TRBJ2-3, with D possibly TRBD2 on 6 matching bases. CDR3 length: 13 residues. V was clipped by 4 bases and J by 6 bases, with 11 bases between them. Germline lookup yields CDR1 ENHRY and CDR2 SYGVKD. The CDR3 loop is CAISGGVGDTQYF. The CDR3 nucleotides read TGTGCCATCAGTGGCGGGGTCGGCGATACGCAGTATTTT.

The rearrangement joins TRBV12-3 or TRBV12-4 to TRBJ2-4, with 7 bases fitting TRBD1. The CDR3 has 15 residues. V lost 3 bases to trimming and J lost 7 bases; unmatched junction nucleotides: 9. This chain's CDR3 is CASSFGDREMNIQYF. The CDR3 DNA is TGTGCCAGCAGTTTTGGAGACAGGGAAATGAACATTCAGTACTTC.

The V and J genes are TRBV9 and TRBJ2-1; a weak D match, TRBD2 (5 bases). Germline values: CDR1 SGDLS, CDR2 YYNGEE. This CDR3 spans 13 amino acids. Trimming removed 4 bases at V and 5 bases at J, with 10 bases between. In DNA, the CDR3 is TGTGCCAGCAGCCCCCGAGCGGACAATGAGCAGTTCTTC. Residues: CASSPRADNEQFF.

The chain recombines TRBV2 with TRBJ1-1, with a possible D match to TRBD1 (6 bases). The germline V gene encodes CDR1 SNHLY and CDR2 FYNNEI. The CDR3 extends over 14 amino acids. Trimming shortened V by 5 bases and J by 6 bases, and 16 bases separated the two germline ends. The CDR3 spells CASSYQGQGAEAFF. Here the CDR3 DNA reads TGTGCCAGCAGTTACCAGGGGCAAGGCGCTGAAGCTTTCTTT.

The chain links TRBV7-3 to TRBJ2-3, with D possibly being TRBD1 (5 bases). The germline V gene has CDR1 SGHTA and CDR2 FQGTGA. Trimming left V 3 bases short and J 6 bases short, with 10 bases between. CDR3 length: 13 residues. The CDR3 bases are TGTGCCAGCAGCTTCCGACAGTTGGATACGCAGTATTTT. Encoded protein: CASSFRQLDTQYF.

The chain couples TRBV27 to TRBJ2-7; D is undetermined. Germline V gives CDR1 MNHEY, CDR2 SMNVEV (reference sequence). The ends were cut back, 0 bases at V and 2 bases at J, with 11 bases in the middle. The CDR3 sequence is 15 residues long. CDR3 in amino acids: CASSLSDRVPYEQYF. In DNA, the CDR3 is TGTGCCAGCAGTTTATCTGACCGGGTGCCCTACGAGCAGTACTTC.

The chain uses TRBV19 and TRBJ1-2, with D unclear. Germline CDR1 reads LNHDA; CDR2 reads SQIVND (reference sequence). The V gene lost 5 bases and the J gene lost 4 bases, with 11 bases spanning the gap. This CDR3 comprises 13 residues. The CDR3 coding sequence is TGTGCCAGTAGTCCGGAATTTGGCTATGGCTACACCTTC. Protein product: CASSPEFGYGYTF.

The chain uses TRBV5-1 and TRBJ2-3; 10 nucleotides match TRBD2. CDR3 size: 16 residues. Germline values: CDR1 SGHRS, CDR2 YFSETQ. V shed 5 bases and J 5 bases; nucleotides not matched to a gene: 11. The CDR3 reads CASSLSGGASRDTQYF. The CDR3 nucleotides read TGCGCCAGCAGTTTAAGCGGGGGGGCCTCGAGAGATACGCAGTATTTT.

This clonotype was observed once. This sequence joins TRBV18 and TRBJ2-7; a possible D gene is TRBD1 (6 bases). Germline CDR1 and CDR2: KGHSH and LQKENI. The CDR3 loop spans 15 amino acids. V gave up 1 base and J gave up 0 bases, with 10 bases separating them. The DNA for the CDR3 is TGTGCCAGCTCACCACAGGGGACACCCTCCTACGAGCAGTACTTC. Amino acids: CASSPQGTPSYEQYF.

This clonotype was found a few times. V usage is TRBV20-1 and J usage is TRBJ2-3; D is possibly TRBD2 (7 bases). Trimming stripped 5 bases from V and 6 bases from J, with 15 bases between. CDR1 is DFQATT and CDR2 is SNEGSKA in the germline V gene (reference sequence). CDR3 length equals 13 residues. The CDR3 protein is CSARFAGADTQYF. DNA for the CDR3: TGCAGTGCTCGGTTTGCGGGGGCGGATACGCAGTATTTT.

V usage is TRBV4-1 and J usage is TRBJ1-4; 8 bases map to TRBD1. The germline CDR1 and CDR2 sequences are MGHRA and YSYEKL. The CDR3 totals 16 residues. V shed 2 bases, J shed 3 bases, and the junction held 5 bases outside the gene matches. The DNA for the CDR3 is TGCGCCAGCAGCCAACGGGACAGGCCTCCTAATGAAAAACTGTTTTTT. It is translated as CASSQRDRPPNEKLFF.

This chain joins TRBV21-1 and TRBJ2-4. TRBV21-1 represents a pseudogene. The CDR3 covers 13 residues. The CDR3: CASSSGIPDIQYF. DNA of the CDR3: TGTGCCAGCAGCTCTGGGATTCCGGACATTCAGTACTTC.

The genes are TRBV7-2 and TRBJ1-4; possibly TRBD1 for D (6 bases). The V end lost 5 bases, the J end lost 11 bases, and 21 bases lay between the germline ends. From germline, CDR1 is SGHTA and CDR2 FQGNSA. This CDR3 has 15 amino acids. The CDR3 sequence: CASSDAVGGGRKLFF. The CDR3 nucleotides read TGTGCCAGCAGCGATGCCGTGGGGGGCGGACGGAAACTGTTTTTT.

The chain has TRBV5-1 and TRBJ2-2; 7 bases are shared with TRBD1. The CDR3 is 15 amino acids. Germline values: CDR1 SGHRS, CDR2 YFSETQ. V trimming: 4 bases; J trimming: 7 bases; junction bases outside the gene matches: 10. The DNA for the CDR3 is TGCGCCAGCAGCCCCCAGGGGACAGTTTTCGGGGAGCTGTTTTTT. Protein product: CASSPQGTVFGELFF.